This T cell receptor beta chain is drawn from a study of OX40 agonist ivuxolimab in advanced cancers. General observations from the study: CD8+ T cells were the subset that, on average, had more expanded clones than CD4+.

Germline loops: CDR1 ENHRY, CDR2 SYGVKD. Trimming took off 2 bases at V and 2 bases at J, with 7 bases between the two ends. The CDR3 is made up of 14 amino acids. Regarding this clone: The antigen remains unidentified.

Generated by immunoSEQ multiplex PCR, the TCRdb table keeps only in-frame clones and is missing some. The table records 90,000 to 120,000 clones, less than 95% of them present only once. This TCR came from an adult with an advanced solid tumor such as melanoma, head and neck, liver or kidney cancer. Sequencing was performed on CD4+ or CD8+ T cells sorted from blood, taken in a trial of the OX40 agonist ivuxolimab. V and J are TRBV10-3 and TRBJ2-1; D is unresolved. DNA for the CDR3: TGTGCCATCAGTGAGGACCGAACCTACAATGAGCAGTTCTTC. Encoded protein: CAISEDRTYNEQFF.